This T cell receptor beta chain derives from a study of human versus mouse CDR3 diversity and MHC coevolution. V lost 8 bases and J 6 bases, leaving 22 bases between the germline ends. The CDR3 covers 15 residues. Germline CDR1 and CDR2: MRHNA and SNTAGT. Naive CD4 T cells, CD45RO-negative and CD62L-positive, were flow-sorted from PBMCs. TCRdb keeps only in-frame clones here, not all; method: immunoSEQ multiplex PCR. Of tens of thousands of clones in the sample, 90% to 95% are singletons; the top ten hold 18%. The chain is built from TRBV6-4 and TRBJ1-2, with D unresolved. The clonotype comes from a person aged 60 to 70 in good health. Sequencing was carried out using naive CD4+ T cells from blood. The subset here: CD45RO-negative CD62L-positive naive CD4 T cells. The CDR3 loop reads CASLPQPGVRDGYTF. CDR3 bases: TGTGCCAGCCTACCCCAACCCGGGGTCCGAGATGGCTACACCTTC.